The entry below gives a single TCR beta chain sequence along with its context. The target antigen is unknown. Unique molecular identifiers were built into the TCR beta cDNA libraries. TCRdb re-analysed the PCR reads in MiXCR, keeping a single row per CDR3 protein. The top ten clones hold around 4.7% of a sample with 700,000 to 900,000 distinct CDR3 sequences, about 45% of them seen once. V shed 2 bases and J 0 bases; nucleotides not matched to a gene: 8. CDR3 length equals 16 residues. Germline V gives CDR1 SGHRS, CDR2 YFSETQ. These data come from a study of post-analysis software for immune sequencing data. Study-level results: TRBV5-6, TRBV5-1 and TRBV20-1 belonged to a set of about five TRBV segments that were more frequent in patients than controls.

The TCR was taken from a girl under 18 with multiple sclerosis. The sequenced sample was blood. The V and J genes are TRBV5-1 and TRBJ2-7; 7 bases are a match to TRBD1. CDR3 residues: CASSLPRDRSSYEQYF. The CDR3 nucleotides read TGCGCCAGCAGCTTACCCCGGGACAGAAGCTCCTACGAGCAGTACTTC.